These 14 T cell receptor beta chains came from one sample sequenced in a study of T cells in Graves' hyperthyroidism and ophthalmopathy. It was RNA transcripts that yielded the amplified TCR beta CDR3 regions. HTBI primers were used for first-round RT-PCR of the TCR CDR3. MiXCR, run by TCRdb on the multiplex PCR reads, gives a single entry per CDR3 protein. The sample yields hundreds of thousands of distinct CDR3 sequences, about 15% seen once. The sequenced sample was blood. The receptors were gathered from a young woman with Graves' hyperthyroidism.

This chain uses TRBV6-1 with TRBJ1-2; TRBD1 aligns across 7 bases. This CDR3 region has 15 residues. J was trimmed by 1 base and V by 6 bases; bases with no gene match: 8. CDR1 MNHNS and CDR2 SASEGT come from the germline V gene. The CDR3 coding sequence is TGTGCCAGCAGGATGACAGGGAGCCGTAACTATGGCTACACCTTC. Translation gives CASRMTGSRNYGYTF.

About this clonotype itself: This may arise from a read error, as a much more abundant clone is one base away. A read error is likely, as this CDR3 ends without the conserved phenylalanine or tryptophan. The chain carries TRBV7-9 and TRBJ2-5; 7 bases agree with TRBD2. The CDR3 loop spans 14 amino acids. The junction had 5 bases not matched to a gene; V was cut back by 7 bases and J by 0 bases. The germline V gene encodes CDR1 SEHNR and CDR2 FQNEAQ (reference sequence). CDR3 amino acids: CASTLSGHQETQYL. CDR3 nucleotides: TGTGCCAGCACCCTTAGCGGGCACCAAGAGACCCAGTACCTC.

In this sample, this clonotype turned up many times. The chain carries TRBV30 and TRBJ1-2; D is uncertain. This CDR3 has 11 residues. V shed 4 bases and J shed 5 bases, with 8 bases lying between them. Germline V gene data show CDR1 as GTSNPN and CDR2 as SVGIG (reference sequence). The CDR3 DNA reads as TGTGCCTGGATCAGAGGGTATGGCTACACCTTC. Amino acids: CAWIRGYGYTF.

A few counts support this clonotype. The V gene is TRBV13, the J gene TRBJ2-7; D uncertain. This CDR3 region has 14 residues. CDR1 is PRHDT and CDR2 is FYEKMQ in the germline V gene (reference sequence). Between the trimmed V and J ends, which lost 1 base and 5 bases, there was a span of 12 bases. Written as DNA, the CDR3 is TGTGCCAGCAGCTTAGTCAGTGTATTGGACGAGCAGTACTTC. Its translation: CASSLVSVLDEQYF. Filled out from reference TRBV13 and TRBJ2-7, the complete variable domain reads AAGVIQSPRHLIKEKRETATLKCYPIPRHDTVYWYQQGPGQDPQFLISFYEKMQSDKGSIPDRFSAQQFSDYHSELNMSSLELGDSALYFCASSLVSVLDEQYFGPGTRLTVT.

In this sample, this clonotype turned up a few times. The chain recombines TRBV24-1 with TRBJ2-1; possibly TRBD2 for D (6 bases). From germline, CDR1 is KGHDR and CDR2 SFDVKD. The CDR3 has 15 residues. Trimming removed 4 bases at V and 0 bases at J, with 9 bases between. The CDR3 coding sequence is TGTGCCACCAGTGACGGGGGTTTCTCCTACAATGAGCAGTTCTTC. This encodes CATSDGGFSYNEQFF.

This clonotype appeared once. The rearrangement uses TRBV29-1 and TRBJ2-5, with D perhaps given as TRBD1 or TRBD2 (6 bases each). Germline values: CDR1 SQVTM, CDR2 ANQGSEA. The CDR3 totals 16 residues. Trimming removed 7 bases at V and 5 bases at J, with 26 bases between. The DNA of the CDR3 is TGCAGCGCTCCTTCCATGCCTGGGGGGCGGGTTGAGACCCAGTACTTC. It is translated as CSAPSMPGGRVETQYF.

This clonotype was picked up a small number of times. The rearrangement links TRBV12-3 or TRBV12-4 to TRBJ1-6; TRBD1 matches 10 bases. With V trimmed by 3 bases and J by 7 bases, 3 bases remained unmatched. This CDR3 region has 15 residues. CDR3 DNA sequence: TGTGCCAGCAGTTTGGGGACAGGGGCAAATTCACCCCTCCACTTT. It encodes CASSLGTGANSPLHF.

Ten or more counts support this clonotype. The genes are TRBV4-1 and TRBJ1-5; D unclear. The CDR3 extends over 15 amino acids. Trimming took 1 base from V and 2 from J, leaving 9 bases between them. Germline loops: CDR1 MGHRA, CDR2 YSYEKL. CDR3 in amino acids: CASSQARGGNQPQHF. In DNA, the CDR3 is TGCGCCAGCAGCCAAGCGCGGGGTGGCAATCAGCCCCAGCATTTT.

This clonotype was counted only a few times. This rearrangement joins TRBV27 to TRBJ2-3; D gene ambiguous. The V end lost 5 bases, the J end lost 2 bases, and 8 bases lay between the germline ends. CDR3 size: 13 residues. Germline V gene lookup returns CDR1 MNHEY and CDR2 SMNVEV (reference sequence). CDR3 bases: TGTGCCAGCAGTACCTATCTCACAGATACGCAGTATTTT. Amino acid sequence: CASSTYLTDTQYF.

This chain connects TRBV19 to TRBJ1-1, with D uncertain. The germline V and J ends were trimmed by 5 bases and 0 bases, with 19 bases remaining between them. CDR1 and CDR2 from the germline V gene are LNHDA and SQIVND (reference sequence). This CDR3 is 17 amino acids long. The CDR3 here is CASSAAGVLSMNTEAFF. In nucleotides, the CDR3 is TGTGCCAGTAGTGCCGCCGGGGTACTGAGCATGAACACTGAAGCTTTCTTT.

This clonotype was counted ten times or more. V gene TRBV28 combines with J gene TRBJ2-7; 9 bases fit TRBD2. CDR3 length: 15 amino acids. Germline-derived CDR1 and CDR2 are MDHEN and SYDVKM. The V and J ends lost 3 bases and 1 base, in that order; junction bases with no gene match: 4. Written as DNA, the CDR3 is TGTGCCAGCAGTTTCGTTAGCGGGAGTTCCTACGAGCAGTACTTC. Translation gives CASSFVSGSSYEQYF.

This clonotype was seen a few times. This chain joins TRBV9 and TRBJ2-1, with D possibly TRBD2 on 5 matching bases. Germline V gene data show CDR1 as SGDLS and CDR2 as YYNGEE. The CDR3 is made up of 15 amino acids. V was pared by 0 bases and J by 4 bases, with 11 bases between. The CDR3 nucleotides read TGTGCCAGCAGCGTAGGCCCGGGGATATACAATGAGCAGTTCTTC. Amino acids: CASSVGPGIYNEQFF.

The chain is built from TRBV24-1 and TRBJ2-2; the D is unclear. The CDR3 is 12 amino acids. Trimming took 7 bases from V and 6 from J, leaving 8 bases between them. Germline values: CDR1 KGHDR, CDR2 SFDVKD. The CDR3 DNA sequence: TGTGCCACCAGGCCTGCGTCCGGGGAGCTGTTTTTT. Residues: CATRPASGELFF.

This chain links TRBV12-3 or TRBV12-4 with TRBJ1-2, with 11 positions matching TRBD1. The CDR3 totals 15 residues. V gave up 5 bases and J gave up 2 bases; unmatched junction bases: 4. The CDR3 region has the DNA TGTGCCAGCAGTCCACGGGACAGGGGGAACTATGGCTACACCTTC. This gives the protein CASSPRDRGNYGYTF.